Listed here are 15 T cell receptor beta chains from one sample, sequenced in a study of vaccination and CD4 T cells after COVID-19. Cultured CD4+ T-cell DNA underwent Oncomine TCR Beta short-read sequencing. Each CDR3 protein gets one entry after TCRdb re-called the PCR reads with MiXCR. Of over 20,000 distinct CDR3 sequences listed, 64% are singletons. Treatment defined: approximately nine-day PBMC culture with coronavirus spike peptide pools or control peptides (ViraFEST assay). The antigens of these receptors remain unknown. Specimen: CD4+ T cells from blood, cultured in vitro. All receptors derive from a human donor who had recovered from COVID-19.

The CDR3 here is CSATSGRDTQYF. CDR3 bases: TGCAGTGCTACTTCAGGGAGGGATACGCAGTATTTT. The J gene is TRBJ2-3, the V gene TRBV20-1; a weak D match, TRBD2 (6 bases). CDR1 DFQATT and CDR2 SNEGSKA come from the germline V gene (reference sequence). V lost 4 bases to trimming and J lost 6 bases, with 11 bases between them. CDR3 size: 12 residues.

This clonotype was detected a few times. The V call is TRBV6-5, the J call TRBJ1-1, with TRBD1 as a possible D gene (5 bases). Trimming removed 4 bases at V and 10 bases at J, with 16 bases between. The CDR3 runs to 13 residues. CDR1 MNHEY and CDR2 SVGAGI come from the germline V gene. The CDR3 coding sequence is TGTGCCAGCAGTTCCGACAGTTCTCGGAGAGCTTTCTTT. Its translation is CASSSDSSRRAFF.

The J gene is TRBJ1-2, the V gene TRBV15; the D is unclear. The CDR3 runs to 15 residues. Trimming cost V 5 bases and J 3 bases, with 16 bases left between them. The germline V gene has CDR1 LNHNV and CDR2 YYDKDF (reference sequence). Written as DNA, the CDR3 is TGTGCCACCAGCCTCTTGGAGGGTAGCGACTATGGCTACACCTTC. As protein: CATSLLEGSDYGYTF.

Only one count was recorded for this clonotype. V gene TRBV20-1 combines with J gene TRBJ1-1; weak D call: TRBD1 (5 bases). The CDR3 loop spans 14 amino acids. Trimming left V 1 base short and J 1 base short, with 10 bases between. Looked up from germline, CDR1 is DFQATT and CDR2 is SNEGSKA (reference sequence). CDR3 amino acids: CSARGDLWNTEAFF. CDR3 nucleotides: TGCAGTGCTAGAGGGGACCTTTGGAACACTGAAGCTTTCTTT.

V and J are TRBV2 and TRBJ2-4; 8 bases align to TRBD2. The germline V gene has CDR1 SNHLY and CDR2 FYNNEI. J lost 4 bases, V lost 4 bases, and 6 bases had no gene match. The CDR3 totals 15 residues. CDR3 nucleotides: TGTGCCAGCAGTGCCGGGACTAGGGTTAAAAACATTCAGTACTTC. It specifies CASSAGTRVKNIQYF.

This clonotype was picked up a small number of times. The J gene is TRBJ1-5, the V gene TRBV21-1; the table's TRBD1 call for D was not verified on the DNA. TRBV21-1 is a pseudogene segment. The CDR3 is made up of 11 amino acids. The CDR3 nucleotides are TGTGCCAGCAGCACACCGACAGGTGGGGATTTT. Its protein product is CASSTPTGGDF.

V usage is TRBV27 and J usage is TRBJ1-6; D unresolved. V was clipped by 4 bases and J by 10 bases, with 20 bases between them. Per germline, CDR1 MNHEY and CDR2 SMNVEV (reference sequence). The CDR3 is made up of 16 amino acids. The CDR3 loop is CASSSRQLRAYSPLHF. The CDR3 nucleotides are TGTGCCAGCAGTTCCAGGCAGTTGAGGGCATACTCACCCCTCCACTTT.

V is TRBV29-1 and J is TRBJ1-2, with TRBD1 matching 10 bases. J lost 8 bases, V lost 7 bases, and 7 bases had no gene match. The CDR3 extends over 12 amino acids. CDR1 is SQVTM and CDR2 is ANQGSEA in the germline V gene. CDR3 loop: CSGLGQGSGYTF. CDR3 coding DNA: TGCAGCGGCCTGGGACAGGGGTCCGGCTACACCTTC.

The rearrangement uses TRBV2 and TRBJ2-3; D perhaps matches TRBD2 (6 bases). The CDR3 extends over 16 amino acids. Trimming removed 6 bases at V and 2 bases at J, with 18 bases between. Germline CDR1 reads SNHLY; CDR2 reads FYNNEI. CDR3 amino acids: CASSRRDSLVTDTQYF. In DNA, the CDR3 is TGTGCCAGCAGCCGCCGGGACTCTCTTGTCACAGATACGCAGTATTTT.

The chain uses TRBV7-9 and TRBJ2-7; TRBD2 is a possible D gene (6 bases). CDR1 SEHNR and CDR2 FQNEAQ come from the germline V gene (reference sequence). The length of the CDR3 is 13 residues. V was cut by 5 bases and J by 3 bases, with 11 bases left in between. CDR3 sequence reads: CASSGSGSYEQYF. CDR3 in DNA: TGTGCCAGCAGCGGTTCCGGGAGCTACGAGCAGTACTTC.

The V call is TRBV20-1, the J call TRBJ2-1; 16 nucleotides line up with TRBD2. This CDR3 comprises 16 residues. J was trimmed by 1 base and V by 7 bases; bases with no gene match: 4. Per germline, CDR1 DFQATT and CDR2 SNEGSKA (reference sequence). CDR3 loop: CSGGTSGRGSYNEQFF. The CDR3 DNA reads TGCAGTGGTGGGACTAGCGGGAGGGGGTCCTACAATGAGCAGTTCTTC.

The chain carries TRBV20-1 and TRBJ1-3; no definite D call. The CDR3 loop spans 14 amino acids. V was pared by 0 bases and J by 2 bases, with 8 bases between. In germline, CDR1 is DFQATT, CDR2 SNEGSKA (reference sequence). CDR3 DNA: TGCAGTGCTAGAGATCGTCAGGCTGGAAACACCATATATTTT. This encodes CSARDRQAGNTIYF.

This clonotype was counted a few times. The rearrangement links TRBV20-1 to TRBJ1-3; TRBD1 matches 8 bases. J gave up 1 base and V 6 bases, and 5 bases lay outside the gene matches. CDR1 and CDR2 (germline): DFQATT, SNEGSKA (reference sequence). The CDR3 extends over 14 amino acids. Here the CDR3 reads CSAPRTGSGNTIYF. CDR3 sequence (DNA): TGCAGTGCCCCCAGGACAGGGTCTGGAAACACCATATATTTT.

The genes are TRBV19 and TRBJ1-2; TRBD1 aligns across 10 bases. This CDR3 region has 14 residues. Germline-derived CDR1 and CDR2 are LNHDA and SQIVND (reference sequence). Unmatched junction bases numbered 2, after V lost 4 bases and J lost 3 bases. CDR3 amino acids: CASSTGQGYYGYTF. CDR3 coding DNA: TGTGCCAGTAGTACGGGACAGGGGTACTATGGCTACACCTTC.

The CDR3 DNA is TGTGCCAGCAGCCCCGATGCGTTGGCCAATCAGCCCCAGCATTTT. As protein: CASSPDALANQPQHF. V is TRBV7-9 and J is TRBJ1-5; no reliable D call. This CDR3 has 15 residues. V dropped 5 bases and J dropped 3 bases, with 14 bases sitting between them. The germline CDR1 and CDR2 sequences are SEHNR and FQNEAQ (reference sequence).